This T cell receptor beta chain was identified during a study of blood T cells in healthy people across ages. This CDR3 has 13 amino acids. Germline values: CDR1 DFQATT, CDR2 SNEGSKA (reference sequence). The authors ran a second PCR of roughly 6 to 11 cycles using a sample-barcoded 5' primer and a J-beta primer mix. TCRdb re-called the 5' RACE reads through MiXCR, storing one row per CDR3 protein. The sample lists 550,000 to 750,000 distinct CDR3 sequences, around a fifth occurring once. There are a few counts of this clonotype. One end of the junction fails to match germline, which may point to a read error.

The chain combines TRBV20-1 with TRBJ2-5; 8 bases agree with TRBD1. Gene TRBJ2-7 matches the end of the DNA better, so the J call may be wrong. The sequence was obtained from an older man in good health. Sequencing used blood. The CDR3 protein is CGAEGQGAYEQYF. Written as DNA, the CDR3 is TGCGGTGCTGAGGGGCAGGGGGCGTACGAGCAGTACTTC.